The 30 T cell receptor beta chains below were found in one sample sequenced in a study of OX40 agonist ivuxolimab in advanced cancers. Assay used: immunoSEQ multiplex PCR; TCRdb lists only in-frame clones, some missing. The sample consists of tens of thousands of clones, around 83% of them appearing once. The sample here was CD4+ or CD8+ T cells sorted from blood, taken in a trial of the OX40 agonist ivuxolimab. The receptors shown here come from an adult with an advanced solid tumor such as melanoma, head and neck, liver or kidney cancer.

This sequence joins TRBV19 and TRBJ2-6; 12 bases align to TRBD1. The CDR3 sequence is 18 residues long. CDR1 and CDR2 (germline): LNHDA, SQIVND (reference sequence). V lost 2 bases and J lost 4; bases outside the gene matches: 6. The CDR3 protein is CASSILGQGARGANVLTF. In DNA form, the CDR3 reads TGTGCCAGTAGTATACTGGGACAGGGGGCGCGAGGGGCCAACGTCCTGACTTTC.

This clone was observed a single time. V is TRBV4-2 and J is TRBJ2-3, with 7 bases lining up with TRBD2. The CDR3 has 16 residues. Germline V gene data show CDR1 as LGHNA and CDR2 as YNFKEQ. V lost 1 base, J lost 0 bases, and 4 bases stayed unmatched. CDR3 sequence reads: CASSQGAGTSTDTQYF. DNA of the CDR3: TGTGCCAGCAGCCAAGGAGCGGGGACTAGCACAGATACGCAGTATTTT.

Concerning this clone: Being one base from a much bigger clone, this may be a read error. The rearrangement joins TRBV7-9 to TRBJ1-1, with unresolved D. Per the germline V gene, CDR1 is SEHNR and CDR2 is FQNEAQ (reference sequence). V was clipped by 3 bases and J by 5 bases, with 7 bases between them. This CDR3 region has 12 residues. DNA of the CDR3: TGTGCCAGCAGCTTTTCGGGGACTGAAGCTTTCTTT. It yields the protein CASSFSGTEAFF.

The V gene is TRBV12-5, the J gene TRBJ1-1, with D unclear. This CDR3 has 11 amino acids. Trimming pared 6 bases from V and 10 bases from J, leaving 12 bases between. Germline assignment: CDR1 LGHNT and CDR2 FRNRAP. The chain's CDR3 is CASGVGSRAFF. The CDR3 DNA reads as TGTGCTAGTGGGGTGGGCTCGCGAGCTTTCTTT.

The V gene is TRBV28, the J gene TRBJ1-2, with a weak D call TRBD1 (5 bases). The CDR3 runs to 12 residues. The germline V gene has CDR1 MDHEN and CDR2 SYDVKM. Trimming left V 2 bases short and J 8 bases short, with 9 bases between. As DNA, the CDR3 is TGTGCCAGCAGTTTAGGGGCCGGGGGCTACACCTTC. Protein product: CASSLGAGGYTF.

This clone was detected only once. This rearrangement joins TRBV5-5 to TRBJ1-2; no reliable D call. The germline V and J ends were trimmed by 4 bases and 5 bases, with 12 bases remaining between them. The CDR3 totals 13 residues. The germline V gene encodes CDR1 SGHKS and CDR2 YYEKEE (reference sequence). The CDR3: CASSGRFRYGYTF. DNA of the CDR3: TGTGCCAGCAGCGGGAGGTTCCGGTATGGCTACACCTTC.

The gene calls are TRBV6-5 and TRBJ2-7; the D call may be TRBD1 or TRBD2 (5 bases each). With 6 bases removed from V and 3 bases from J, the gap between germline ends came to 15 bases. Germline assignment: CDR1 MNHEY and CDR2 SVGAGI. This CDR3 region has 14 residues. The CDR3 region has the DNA TGTGCCAGCAGCTGGGGACCGGACGGCTACGAGCAGTACTTC. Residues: CASSWGPDGYEQYF.

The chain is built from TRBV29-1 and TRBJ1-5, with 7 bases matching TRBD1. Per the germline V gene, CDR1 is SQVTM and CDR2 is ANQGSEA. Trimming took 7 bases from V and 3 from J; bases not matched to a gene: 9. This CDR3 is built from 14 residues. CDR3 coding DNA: TGCAGCGCACAACAGGGGAGCGACAATCAGCCCCAGCATTTT. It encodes CSAQQGSDNQPQHF. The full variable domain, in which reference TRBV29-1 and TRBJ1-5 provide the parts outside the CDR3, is SAVISQKPSRDICQRGTSLTIQCQVDSQVTMMFWYRQQPGQSLTLIATANQGSEATYESGFVIDKFPISRPNLTFSTLTVSNMSPEDSSIYLCSAQQGSDNQPQHFGDGTRLSIL.

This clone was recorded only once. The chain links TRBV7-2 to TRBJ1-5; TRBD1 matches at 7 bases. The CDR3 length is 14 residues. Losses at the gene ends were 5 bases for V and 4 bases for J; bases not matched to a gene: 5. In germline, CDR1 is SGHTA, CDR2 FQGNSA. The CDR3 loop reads CASSAGGGNQPQHF. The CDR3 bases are TGTGCCAGCAGCGCAGGGGGTGGAAATCAGCCCCAGCATTTT.

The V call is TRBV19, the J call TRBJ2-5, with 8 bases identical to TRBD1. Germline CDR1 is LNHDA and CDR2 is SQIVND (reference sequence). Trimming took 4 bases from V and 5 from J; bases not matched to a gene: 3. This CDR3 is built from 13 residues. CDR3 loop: CASSRQGLETQYF. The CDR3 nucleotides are TGTGCCAGTAGTAGACAGGGGCTGGAGACCCAGTACTTC.

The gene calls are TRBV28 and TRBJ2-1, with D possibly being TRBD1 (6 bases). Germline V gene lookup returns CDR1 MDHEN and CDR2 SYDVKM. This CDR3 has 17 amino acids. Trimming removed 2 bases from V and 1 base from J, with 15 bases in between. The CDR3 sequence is CASSLLTGSGSYNEQFF. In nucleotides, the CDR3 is TGTGCCAGCAGTTTACTCACAGGGTCAGGATCCTACAATGAGCAGTTCTTC.

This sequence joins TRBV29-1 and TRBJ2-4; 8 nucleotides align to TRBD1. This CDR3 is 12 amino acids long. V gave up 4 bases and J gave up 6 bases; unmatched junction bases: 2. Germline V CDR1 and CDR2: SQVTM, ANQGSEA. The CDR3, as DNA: TGCAGCGTTGCTACAGGGGGAAACATTCAGTACTTC. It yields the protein CSVATGGNIQYF. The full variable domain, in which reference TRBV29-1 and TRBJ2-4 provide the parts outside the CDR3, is SAVISQKPSRDICQRGTSLTIQCQVDSQVTMMFWYRQQPGQSLTLIATANQGSEATYESGFVIDKFPISRPNLTFSTLTVSNMSPEDSSIYLCSVATGGNIQYFGAGTRLSVL.

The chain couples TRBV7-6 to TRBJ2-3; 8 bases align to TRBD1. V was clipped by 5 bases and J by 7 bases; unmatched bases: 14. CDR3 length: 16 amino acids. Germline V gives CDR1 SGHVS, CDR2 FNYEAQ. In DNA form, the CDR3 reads TGTGCCAGCAGCGGGTGGGACAGGCATTCCACGAATACGCAGTATTTT. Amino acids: CASSGWDRHSTNTQYF.

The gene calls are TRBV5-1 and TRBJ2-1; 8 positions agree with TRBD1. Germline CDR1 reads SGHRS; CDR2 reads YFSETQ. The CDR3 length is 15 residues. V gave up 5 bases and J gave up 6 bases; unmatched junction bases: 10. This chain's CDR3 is CASRAGGYGLNEQFF. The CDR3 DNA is TGCGCCAGCAGGGCAGGGGGCTACGGCCTCAATGAGCAGTTCTTC.

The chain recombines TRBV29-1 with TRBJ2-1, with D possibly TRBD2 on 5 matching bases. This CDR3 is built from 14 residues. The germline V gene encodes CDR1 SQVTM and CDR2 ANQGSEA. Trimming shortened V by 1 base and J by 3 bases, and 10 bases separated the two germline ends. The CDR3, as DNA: TGCAGCGTTGAAGCCTTTCGGGGCTACAATGAGCAGTTCTTC. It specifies CSVEAFRGYNEQFF.

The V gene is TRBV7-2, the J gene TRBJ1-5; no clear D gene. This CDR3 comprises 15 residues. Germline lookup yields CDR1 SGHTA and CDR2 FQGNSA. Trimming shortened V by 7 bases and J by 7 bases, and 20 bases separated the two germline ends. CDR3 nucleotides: TGTGCCAGCACCCCCAGCAGGCCGTGTGGACAGCCCCAGCATTTT. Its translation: CASTPSRPCGQPQHF.

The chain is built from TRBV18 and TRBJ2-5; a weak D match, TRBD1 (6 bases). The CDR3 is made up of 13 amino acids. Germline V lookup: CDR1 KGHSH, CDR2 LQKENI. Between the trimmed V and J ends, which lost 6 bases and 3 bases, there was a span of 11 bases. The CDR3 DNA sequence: TGTGCCAGCTCGCAACGACAGGAAGAGACCCAGTACTTC. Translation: CASSQRQEETQYF.

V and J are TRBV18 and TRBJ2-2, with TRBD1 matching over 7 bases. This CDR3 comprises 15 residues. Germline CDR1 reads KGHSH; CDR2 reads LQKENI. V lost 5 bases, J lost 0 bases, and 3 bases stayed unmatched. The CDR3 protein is CASSAGTANTGELFF. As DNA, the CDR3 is TGTGCCAGCTCAGCTGGGACAGCGAACACCGGGGAGCTGTTTTTT.

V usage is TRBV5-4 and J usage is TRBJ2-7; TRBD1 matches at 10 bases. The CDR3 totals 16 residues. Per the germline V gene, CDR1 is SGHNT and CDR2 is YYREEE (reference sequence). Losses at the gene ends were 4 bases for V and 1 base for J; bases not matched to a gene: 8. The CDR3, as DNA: TGTGCCAGCAGCCGGGACAGGGGTCCGCTTTCCTACGAGCAGTACTTC. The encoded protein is CASSRDRGPLSYEQYF.

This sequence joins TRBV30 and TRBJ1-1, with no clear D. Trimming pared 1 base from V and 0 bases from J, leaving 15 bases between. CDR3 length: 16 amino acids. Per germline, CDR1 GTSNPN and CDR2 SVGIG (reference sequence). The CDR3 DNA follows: TGTGCCTGGAGTGCGAAGGCGGGTAGGTTGAACACTGAAGCTTTCTTT. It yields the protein CAWSAKAGRLNTEAFF.

The CDR3 here is CASSIGRVTDTQYF. CDR3 DNA sequence: TGTGCCAGTAGTATTGGACGGGTAACCGATACGCAGTATTTT. The V call is TRBV19, the J call TRBJ2-3; D remains unclear. V lost 3 bases, J lost 6 bases, and 13 bases lay in between. This CDR3 contains 14 residues. Per the germline V gene, CDR1 is LNHDA and CDR2 is SQIVND (reference sequence).

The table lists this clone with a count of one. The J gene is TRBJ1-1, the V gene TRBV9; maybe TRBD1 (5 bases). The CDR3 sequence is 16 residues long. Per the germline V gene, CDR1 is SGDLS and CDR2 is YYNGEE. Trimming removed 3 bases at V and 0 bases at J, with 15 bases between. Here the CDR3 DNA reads TGTGCCAGCAGCGCACGGGACGGAACCATGAACACTGAAGCTTTCTTT. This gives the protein CASSARDGTMNTEAFF.

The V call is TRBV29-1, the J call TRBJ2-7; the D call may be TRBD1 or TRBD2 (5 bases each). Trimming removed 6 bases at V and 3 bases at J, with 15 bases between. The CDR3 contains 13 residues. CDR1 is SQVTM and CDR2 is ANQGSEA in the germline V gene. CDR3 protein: CSVAAQGVYEQYF. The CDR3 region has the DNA TGCAGCGTGGCTGCCCAGGGAGTCTACGAGCAGTACTTC.

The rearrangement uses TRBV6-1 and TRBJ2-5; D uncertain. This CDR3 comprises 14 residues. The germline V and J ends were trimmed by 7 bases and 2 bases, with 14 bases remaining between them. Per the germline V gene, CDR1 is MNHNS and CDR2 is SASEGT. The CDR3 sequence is CASNPLGQQETQYF. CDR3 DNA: TGTGCCAGCAACCCCCTTGGGCAGCAAGAGACCCAGTACTTC.

The CDR3 is CAWAQGQSYNEQFF. The DNA for the CDR3 is TGTGCCTGGGCCCAGGGACAGTCCTACAATGAGCAGTTCTTC. This chain links TRBV30 with TRBJ2-1; 7 bases are a match to TRBD1. Trimming cost V 5 bases and J 1 base; bases outside gene matches: 5. Germline CDR1 and CDR2: GTSNPN and SVGIG (reference sequence). The CDR3 contains 14 residues.

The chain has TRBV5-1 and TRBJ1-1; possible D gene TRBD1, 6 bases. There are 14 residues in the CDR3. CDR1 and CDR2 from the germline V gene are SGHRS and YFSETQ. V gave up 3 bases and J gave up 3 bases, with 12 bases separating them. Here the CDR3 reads CASSYTGFDTEAFF. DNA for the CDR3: TGCGCCAGCAGCTATACAGGGTTCGACACTGAAGCTTTCTTT. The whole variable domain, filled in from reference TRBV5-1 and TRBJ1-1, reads KAGVTQTPRYLIKTRGQQVTLSCSPISGHRSVSWYQQTPGQGLQFLFEYFSETQRNKGNFPGRFSGRQFSNSRSEMNVSTLELGDSALYLCASSYTGFDTEAFFGQGTRLTVV.

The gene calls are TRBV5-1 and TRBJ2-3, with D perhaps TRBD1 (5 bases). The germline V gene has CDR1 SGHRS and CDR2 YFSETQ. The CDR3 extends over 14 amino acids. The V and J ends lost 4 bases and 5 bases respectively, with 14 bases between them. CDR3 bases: TGCGCCAGCAGCCAGGGCCTCCCCGGAGATACGCAGTATTTT. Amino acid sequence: CASSQGLPGDTQYF.

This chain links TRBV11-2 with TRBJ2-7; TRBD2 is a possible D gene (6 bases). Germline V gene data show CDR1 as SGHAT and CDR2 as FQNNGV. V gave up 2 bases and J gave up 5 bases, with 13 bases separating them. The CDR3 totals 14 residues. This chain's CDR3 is CASSLRLTGDEQYF. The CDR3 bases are TGTGCCAGCAGCTTAAGGCTGACGGGGGACGAGCAGTACTTC.

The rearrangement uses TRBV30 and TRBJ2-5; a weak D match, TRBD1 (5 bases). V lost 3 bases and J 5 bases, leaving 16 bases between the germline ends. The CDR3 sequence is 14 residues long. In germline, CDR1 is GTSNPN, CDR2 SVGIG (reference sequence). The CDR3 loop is CAWSPDRARETQYF. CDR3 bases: TGTGCCTGGAGCCCAGACAGAGCGAGGGAGACCCAGTACTTC.

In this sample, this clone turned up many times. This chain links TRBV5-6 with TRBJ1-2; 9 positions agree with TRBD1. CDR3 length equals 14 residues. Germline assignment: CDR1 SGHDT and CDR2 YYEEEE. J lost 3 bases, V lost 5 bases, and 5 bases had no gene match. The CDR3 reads CASRKTGGDYGYTF. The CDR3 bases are TGTGCCAGCAGGAAGACAGGGGGTGACTATGGCTACACCTTC.